Listed here are 31 T cell receptor beta chains from one sample, sequenced in a study of cytomegalovirus exposure and HLA in healthy donors. Profiling relied on immunoSEQ multiplex PCR, and the TCRdb table lists in-frame clones only, not all of them. The sample lists some 80,000 clones, 85% to 95% occurring once. What was sequenced was PBMCs. These receptors were collected from a woman younger than 35 in good health and CMV-seronegative.

The rearrangement links TRBV7-2 to TRBJ2-3; no clear D. The CDR3 is made up of 13 amino acids. CDR1 is SGHTA and CDR2 is FQGNSA in the germline V gene. V lost 2 bases, J lost 2 bases, and 5 bases lay in between. Written as DNA, the CDR3 is TGTGCCAGCAGCTTACAGTTCACAGATACGCAGTATTTT. Protein product: CASSLQFTDTQYF.

The J gene is TRBJ1-2, the V gene TRBV18; D perhaps matches TRBD1 (6 bases). CDR3 length equals 13 residues. Trimming removed 6 bases at V and 0 bases at J, with 8 bases between. The V gene's germline CDR1 is KGHSH and CDR2 LQKENI. The DNA of the CDR3 is TGTGCCAGCTCTCAGGGGACTAACTATGGCTACACCTTC. It is translated as CASSQGTNYGYTF.

This chain joins TRBV9 and TRBJ2-7; tentatively, D is TRBD2 (6 bases). CDR3 length equals 16 residues. Germline CDR1 SGDLS, CDR2 YYNGEE. V was trimmed by 3 bases and J by 0 bases, leaving 16 bases between them. CDR3 in DNA: TGTGCCAGCAGCGCCTCATGGGGGGTAAGCTCCTACGAGCAGTACTTC. Its translation: CASSASWGVSSYEQYF.

The V and J genes are TRBV9 and TRBJ2-1, with 9 bases identical to TRBD2. There are 14 residues in the CDR3. Germline assignment: CDR1 SGDLS and CDR2 YYNGEE. Trimming removed 4 bases from V and 9 bases from J; junction bases left unmatched: 8. CDR3 nucleotide sequence: TGTGCCAGCAGCTTACAGACTAGCGGTATTGAGCAGTTCTTC. It specifies CASSLQTSGIEQFF. Full variable domain (remainder filled in from reference TRBV9 and TRBJ2-1): DSGVTQTPKHLITATGQRVTLRCSPRSGDLSVYWYQQSLDQGLQFLIQYYNGEERAKGNILERFSAQQFPDLHSELNLSSLELGDSALYFCASSLQTSGIEQFFGPGTRLTVL.

The chain employs TRBV19 and TRBJ2-7; D possibly corresponds to TRBD2 (6 bases). The germline CDR1 and CDR2 sequences are LNHDA and SQIVND (reference sequence). Trimming took 8 bases from V and 5 from J, leaving 16 bases between them. The CDR3 consists of 13 residues. The CDR3 reads CASSQRGVDEQYF. In DNA, the CDR3 is TGTGCCAGTTCTCAACGCGGGGTCGACGAGCAGTACTTC.

This clone was seen only once. V usage is TRBV7-9 and J usage is TRBJ1-5; TRBD1 matches at 12 bases. The trim removed 5 bases at V and 6 bases at J, leaving 5 bases unmatched. Per germline, CDR1 SEHNR and CDR2 FQNEAQ (reference sequence). The CDR3 is made up of 15 amino acids. Written as DNA, the CDR3 is TGTGCCAGCAGCACCGGGACAGGGGGCCTTCAGCCCCAGCATTTT. This translates into CASSTGTGGLQPQHF.

The rearrangement links TRBV4-3 to TRBJ1-2; a weak D match, TRBD1 (5 bases). In germline, CDR1 is LGHNA, CDR2 YSLEER. The V end lost 0 bases, the J end lost 0 bases, and 11 bases lay between the germline ends. CDR3 size: 16 residues. The CDR3 sequence: CASSQDSDRSNYGYTF. CDR3 sequence (DNA): TGCGCCAGCAGCCAAGACTCCGACAGATCTAACTATGGCTACACCTTC.

The chain has TRBV10-2 and TRBJ1-3; D gene uncertain. The CDR3 sequence is 11 residues long. Germline V gene sequence: CDR1 WSHSY, CDR2 SAAADI. V lost 5 bases to trimming and J lost 9 bases, with 8 bases between them. The CDR3 DNA sequence: TGCGCCAGCAGTTCCGGAGGCACCATATATTTT. As protein: CASSSGGTIYF.

J is TRBJ2-1 and V is TRBV19; TRBD2 agrees at 8 bases. Per the germline V gene, CDR1 is LNHDA and CDR2 is SQIVND (reference sequence). Trimming took 7 bases from V and 3 from J; bases not matched to a gene: 8. The CDR3 is 15 residues long. The CDR3 sequence: CASTVRAGGYNEQFF. The DNA for the CDR3 is TGTGCCAGTACCGTCCGCGCGGGGGGCTACAATGAGCAGTTCTTC.

This chain links TRBV28 with TRBJ2-7; the D is unclear. Trimming cost V 3 bases and J 2 bases, with 5 bases left between them. CDR3 length: 12 residues. Germline CDR1 and CDR2: MDHEN and SYDVKM. CDR3 sequence (DNA): TGTGCCAGCAGTTTCGGAGCCTACGAGCAGTACTTC. Amino acids: CASSFGAYEQYF.

This chain uses TRBV6-4 with TRBJ2-5; tentatively, D is TRBD1 (8 bases). The CDR3 sequence is 17 residues long. Germline V gene data show CDR1 as MRHNA and CDR2 as SNTAGT. V gave up 0 bases and J gave up 2 bases, with 16 bases separating them. CDR3 loop: CASSDSNHRGGQETQYF. CDR3 sequence (DNA): TGTGCCAGCAGTGACTCGAATCACAGGGGGGGTCAAGAGACCCAGTACTTC.

The gene calls are TRBV6-5 and TRBJ2-3; D uncertain. The CDR3 is 14 amino acids. From germline, CDR1 is MNHEY and CDR2 SVGAGI. The ends were cut back, 6 bases at V and 6 bases at J, with 16 bases in the middle. CDR3 sequence (DNA): TGTGCCAGCAGACACCCGCTAGAAGAGGATACGCAGTATTTT. Translated, it gives CASRHPLEEDTQYF.

V is TRBV6-5 and J is TRBJ1-1, with 10 bases identical to TRBD1. This CDR3 comprises 15 residues. Germline CDR1 and CDR2: MNHEY and SVGAGI. Trimming took 2 bases from V and 1 from J; bases not matched to a gene: 1. DNA for the CDR3: TGTGCCAGCAGTTACCGGGACAGGGGGAACACTGAAGCTTTCTTT. Protein sequence: CASSYRDRGNTEAFF.

The chain links TRBV7-9 to TRBJ1-3; TRBD1 might be the D (5 bases). The CDR3 has 19 residues. Germline CDR1 reads SEHNR; CDR2 reads FQNEAQ (reference sequence). Trimming pared 5 bases from V and 1 base from J, leaving 24 bases between. The DNA for the CDR3 is TGTGCCAGCAGCGACATTTTCGGGACTAGATTAATTTCTGGAAACACCATATATTTT. Protein product: CASSDIFGTRLISGNTIYF.

The rearrangement links TRBV29-1 to TRBJ2-1; TRBD2 matches at 7 bases. The CDR3 totals 16 residues. Germline CDR1 reads SQVTM; CDR2 reads ANQGSEA. The V and J ends lost 7 bases and 7 bases, in that order; junction bases with no gene match: 19. The CDR3 is CSGEGIVGGPDNEQFF. The CDR3 coding sequence is TGCAGCGGGGAGGGAATCGTGGGAGGGCCGGATAATGAGCAGTTCTTC.

The chain carries TRBV9 and TRBJ2-2; 8 positions match TRBD2. V was pared by 0 bases and J by 3 bases, with 4 bases of the junction left unmatched. This CDR3 has 16 amino acids. CDR1 and CDR2 (germline): SGDLS, YYNGEE. CDR3 nucleotide sequence: TGTGCCAGCAGCGTAGGTGGGACTAGTTACACCGGGGAGCTGTTTTTT. Amino acid sequence: CASSVGGTSYTGELFF.

The chain links TRBV5-1 to TRBJ2-7; 8 nucleotides agree with TRBD2. After removal of 0 bases from V and 4 bases from J, the junction contained 3 bases not matched to a gene. The CDR3 is made up of 14 amino acids. Germline lookup yields CDR1 SGHRS and CDR2 YFSETQ. CDR3 region: CASSLGSGDYEQYF. CDR3 bases: TGCGCCAGCAGCTTGGGTAGCGGGGATTACGAGCAGTACTTC.

The chain couples TRBV5-1 to TRBJ2-1; 14 nucleotides line up with TRBD2. Germline V gene data show CDR1 as SGHRS and CDR2 as YFSETQ. This CDR3 spans 16 amino acids. With 4 bases clipped from V and 7 bases from J, the junction kept 7 bases outside the gene matches. In DNA form, the CDR3 reads TGCGCCAGCAGCACCGGACTAGCGGGGGGTCCAAATGAGCAGTTCTTC. It translates to CASSTGLAGGPNEQFF.

The chain combines TRBV19 with TRBJ2-7, with 13 bases aligning to TRBD2. The CDR3 totals 14 residues. V dropped 6 bases and J dropped 5; count of bases not matched to a gene: 4. Per germline, CDR1 LNHDA and CDR2 SQIVND (reference sequence). CDR3: CASRQTSGRNEQYF. CDR3 sequence (DNA): TGTGCCAGTAGACAGACTAGCGGGAGGAACGAGCAGTACTTC.

The V call is TRBV10-3, the J call TRBJ1-6; TRBD1 aligns across 10 bases. Losses at the gene ends were 2 bases for V and 7 bases for J; bases not matched to a gene: 8. Germline loops: CDR1 ENHRY, CDR2 SYGVKD. The length of the CDR3 is 17 residues. CDR3 coding DNA: TGTGCCATCAGTGAGACCTTTCCGGGACAGGGGAATTCACCCCTCCACTTT. Translation: CAISETFPGQGNSPLHF.

The rearrangement joins TRBV11-2 to TRBJ2-5, with D possibly matching TRBD2 (5 bases). Looked up from germline, CDR1 is SGHAT and CDR2 is FQNNGV. This CDR3 contains 12 residues. V was cut by 3 bases and J by 4 bases, with 6 bases left in between. The CDR3 spells CASSFRGETQYF. CDR3 DNA sequence: TGTGCCAGCAGCTTTCGGGGAGAGACCCAGTACTTC.

The chain is built from TRBV5-1 and TRBJ1-1; D ambiguous. Trimming left V 3 bases short and J 4 bases short, with 13 bases between. Per the germline V gene, CDR1 is SGHRS and CDR2 is YFSETQ. This CDR3 is built from 14 residues. CDR3 bases: TGCGCCAGCAGCTATGAACGCCCGGGCACTGAAGCTTTCTTT. It translates to CASSYERPGTEAFF.

The chain joins TRBV6-6 to TRBJ2-7; 7 nucleotides match TRBD1. Germline CDR1 MNHNY, CDR2 SVGAGI (reference sequence). V shed 2 bases, J shed 4 bases, and the junction held 8 bases outside the gene matches. The CDR3 is 15 residues long. CDR3 loop: CASSYGGRGNYEQYF. The CDR3 region has the DNA TGTGCCAGCAGTTACGGAGGCAGGGGGAATTACGAGCAGTACTTC.

CDR3 in DNA: TGTGCCAGCAGCTTAGGGCGGACAGGGTTCAGAACTAATGAAAAACTGTTTTTT. Its translation is CASSLGRTGFRTNEKLFF. This chain connects TRBV7-9 to TRBJ1-4; 8 bases agree with TRBD1. With V trimmed by 1 base and J by 1 base, 8 bases remained unmatched. Germline V gene sequence: CDR1 SEHNR, CDR2 FQNEAQ (reference sequence). The CDR3 has 18 amino acids.

The rearrangement uses TRBV10-3 and TRBJ1-3, with 8 nucleotides matching TRBD1. V trimming: 10 bases; J trimming: 5 bases; junction bases outside the gene matches: 10. Germline V gene data show CDR1 as ENHRY and CDR2 as SYGVKD. CDR3 length: 14 residues. The CDR3 DNA sequence: TGTGCCACCCGGACACAGGGGGATAGAAACACCATATATTTT. Protein: CATRTQGDRNTIYF.

This clone was picked up one time. This sequence joins TRBV7-9 and TRBJ2-7; the match to TRBD2 covers 14 bases. V lost 5 bases, J lost 4 bases, and 7 bases stayed unmatched. CDR3 length: 16 amino acids. The germline V gene has CDR1 SEHNR and CDR2 FQNEAQ (reference sequence). The CDR3 protein is CASSPGLAGATYEQYF. The CDR3 DNA follows: TGTGCCAGCAGCCCGGGACTAGCGGGGGCAACGTACGAGCAGTACTTC.

The chain carries TRBV7-9 and TRBJ1-1; D ambiguous. Deletions cut 5 bases from V and 1 base from J, with 8 bases between. CDR1 and CDR2 from the germline V gene are SEHNR and FQNEAQ (reference sequence). The length of the CDR3 is 13 residues. As DNA, the CDR3 is TGTGCCAGCAGCCATACACCGAACACTGAAGCTTTCTTT. Its translation: CASSHTPNTEAFF.

This sequence joins TRBV7-2 and TRBJ2-4; the D is unclear. V lost 4 bases and J lost 0, with 13 bases in between. The germline V gene has CDR1 SGHTA and CDR2 FQGNSA. The CDR3 has 16 amino acids. CDR3 protein: CASSSRYSLAKNIQYF. The DNA of the CDR3 is TGTGCCAGCAGCTCCCGCTATTCTCTAGCCAAAAACATTCAGTACTTC.

This chain links TRBV4-2 with TRBJ2-3; possibly TRBD2 for D (7 bases). In germline, CDR1 is LGHNA, CDR2 YNFKEQ. CDR3 length: 14 amino acids. The V gene lost 4 bases and the J gene lost 8 bases, with 16 bases spanning the gap. The CDR3 is CASSRGGATGTQYF. DNA for the CDR3: TGTGCCAGCAGCCGCGGGGGCGCTACCGGTACGCAGTATTTT.

V gene TRBV30 combines with J gene TRBJ1-2; D uncertain. CDR3 size: 13 residues. V was shortened by 2 bases and J by 5 bases, with 12 bases between the two germline ends. Looked up from germline, CDR1 is GTSNPN and CDR2 is SVGIG (reference sequence). In DNA, the CDR3 is TGTGCCTGGAGTTATAGGCAGAGGTATGGCTACACCTTC. This translates into CAWSYRQRYGYTF. Combining the CDR3 with reference TRBV30 and TRBJ1-2 gives the whole variable domain SQTIHQWPATLVQPVGSPLSLECTVEGTSNPNLYWYRQAAGRGLQLLFYSVGIGQISSEVPQNLSASRPQDRQFILSSKKLLLSDSGFYLCAWSYRQRYGYTFGSGTRLTVV.

V gene TRBV7-7 combines with J gene TRBJ1-6; unclear D gene. The CDR3 covers 16 residues. Trimming removed 2 bases from V and 7 bases from J, with 15 bases in between. Germline CDR1 is SSHAT and CDR2 is FNYEAQ (reference sequence). CDR3 residues: CASSLKVLAPNSPLHF. In DNA, the CDR3 is TGTGCCAGCAGCTTAAAAGTATTGGCCCCGAATTCACCCCTCCACTTT. Drawing the rest from reference TRBV7-7 and TRBJ1-6, the complete variable domain is GAGVSQSPRYKVTKRGQDVTLRCDPISSHATLYWYQQALGQGPEFLTYFNYEAQPDKSGLPSDRFSAERPEGSISTLTIQRTEQRDSAMYRCASSLKVLAPNSPLHFGNGTRLTVT.